Presented here are 2 T cell receptor beta chains from one specimen sequenced in a study of beta chain features in type 1 diabetes. As every portion of the isolated RNA was reverse transcribed, the sequencing read expressed TCRB transcripts. Data came from immunoSEQ multiplex PCR; TCRdb stores just in-frame clones and leaves some out. The sample comprises 140,000 to 150,000 clones, approximately 52% of which are singletons, and roughly 0.4% rests with the top ten. Sequencing was done on a sample of Tregs from blood. The receptors originated from a man younger than 30 in good health.

This sequence joins TRBV5-4 and TRBJ2-7; TRBD2 agrees at 9 bases. Germline-derived CDR1 and CDR2 are SGHNT and YYREEE (reference sequence). The CDR3 has 16 residues. The V segment lost 4 bases and the J segment 4 bases; nucleotides outside the gene matches: 12. In DNA, the CDR3 is TGTGCCAGCAGCCAAGTGATAGCGGGAGCGGGTTACGAGCAGTACTTC. Its protein product is CASSQVIAGAGYEQYF.

The DNA of the CDR3 is TGTGCCAGCAGTGAATTAATCTCTGGGGCCAACGTCCTGACTTTC. It specifies CASSELISGANVLTF. The chain carries TRBV25-1 and TRBJ2-6; D uncertain. Trimming cost V 1 base and J 0 bases, with 4 bases left between them. Germline lookup yields CDR1 MGHDK and CDR2 SYGVNS. This CDR3 is built from 15 residues.